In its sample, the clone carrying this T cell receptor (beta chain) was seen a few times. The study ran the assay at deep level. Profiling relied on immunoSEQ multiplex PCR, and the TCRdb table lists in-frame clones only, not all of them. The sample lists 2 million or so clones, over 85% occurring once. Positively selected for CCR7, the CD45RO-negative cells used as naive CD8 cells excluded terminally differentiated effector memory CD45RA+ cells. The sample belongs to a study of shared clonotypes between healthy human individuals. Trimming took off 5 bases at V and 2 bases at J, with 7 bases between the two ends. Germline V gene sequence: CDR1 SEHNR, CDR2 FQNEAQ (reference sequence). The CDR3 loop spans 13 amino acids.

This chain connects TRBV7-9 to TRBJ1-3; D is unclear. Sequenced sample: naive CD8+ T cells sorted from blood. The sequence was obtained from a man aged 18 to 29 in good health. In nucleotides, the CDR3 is TGTGCCAGCAGCCCCGACACTGGAAACACCATATATTTT. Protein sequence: CASSPDTGNTIYF.